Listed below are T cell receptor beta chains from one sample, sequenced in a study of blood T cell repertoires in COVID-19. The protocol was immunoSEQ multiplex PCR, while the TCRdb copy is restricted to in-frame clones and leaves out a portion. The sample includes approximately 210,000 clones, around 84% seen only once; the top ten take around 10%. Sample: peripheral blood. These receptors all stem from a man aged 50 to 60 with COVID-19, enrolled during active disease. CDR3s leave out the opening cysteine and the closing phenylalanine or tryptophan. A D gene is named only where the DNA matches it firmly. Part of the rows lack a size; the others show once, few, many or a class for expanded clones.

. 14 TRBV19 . ASSTIPGSSGNTIY
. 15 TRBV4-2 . ASSQDERRITGNEQF
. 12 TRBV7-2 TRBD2 ASSPQAGGYEQY
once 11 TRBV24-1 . ATSGRGYNEQF
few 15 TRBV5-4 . ASSLGGGSSYNSPLH
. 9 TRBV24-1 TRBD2 ATRAGDTQY
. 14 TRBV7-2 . ASSFSLGGSYNEQF
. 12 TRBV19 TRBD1 ASSIAGTGYGYT
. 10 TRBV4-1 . ASSLTGETQY
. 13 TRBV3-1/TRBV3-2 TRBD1 ASSQGGTANQPQH
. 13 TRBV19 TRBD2 ASSRASGSTYEQY
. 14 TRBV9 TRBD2 ASSVEASGRTGELF
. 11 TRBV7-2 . ASSATAYNEQF
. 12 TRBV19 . ASSIVRDNSPLH
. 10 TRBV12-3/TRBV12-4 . ASSPQGYGYT
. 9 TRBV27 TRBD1 ASSPRTGWA
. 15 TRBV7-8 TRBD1 ASSLTGANPILYGYT
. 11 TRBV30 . AWSGTANTEAF
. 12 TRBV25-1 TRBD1 ASKKAGGSNEQF
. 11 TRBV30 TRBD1 AWGRTGGYEQY
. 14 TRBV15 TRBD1 ATSIKPGQLTYEQY
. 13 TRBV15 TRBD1 ATSRVDRDYNEQF
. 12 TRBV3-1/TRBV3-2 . ASSQVNRSYEQY
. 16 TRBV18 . ASSPLDTGPHGISPLH
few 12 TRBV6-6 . ASSYWGRDTEAF
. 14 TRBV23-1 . ASSQEPRDNPYEQY
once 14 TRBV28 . ASSLSLTFSGHEQF
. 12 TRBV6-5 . ASSYSSSGNTIY
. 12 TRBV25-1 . ASRPQQGGGIQY
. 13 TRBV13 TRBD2 ASSPSPSGTYEQY
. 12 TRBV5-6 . ASGGYTGANVLT
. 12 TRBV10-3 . AISEVSAGSGYT
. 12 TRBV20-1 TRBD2 SASSGTSTDTQC
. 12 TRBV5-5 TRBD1 ASSLKGAREKLF
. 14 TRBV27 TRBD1 ASSHPGTGGLDGYT
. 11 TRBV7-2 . ASSLGEYQPQH
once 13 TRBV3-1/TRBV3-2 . ASSPRGLGTGELF
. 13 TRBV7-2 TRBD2 ASSLGGGRQETQY
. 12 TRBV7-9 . ASSLSGGNNEQF
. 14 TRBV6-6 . ASSPRGTTYSGELF
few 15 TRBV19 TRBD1 ASSMLQGAVGNQPQH